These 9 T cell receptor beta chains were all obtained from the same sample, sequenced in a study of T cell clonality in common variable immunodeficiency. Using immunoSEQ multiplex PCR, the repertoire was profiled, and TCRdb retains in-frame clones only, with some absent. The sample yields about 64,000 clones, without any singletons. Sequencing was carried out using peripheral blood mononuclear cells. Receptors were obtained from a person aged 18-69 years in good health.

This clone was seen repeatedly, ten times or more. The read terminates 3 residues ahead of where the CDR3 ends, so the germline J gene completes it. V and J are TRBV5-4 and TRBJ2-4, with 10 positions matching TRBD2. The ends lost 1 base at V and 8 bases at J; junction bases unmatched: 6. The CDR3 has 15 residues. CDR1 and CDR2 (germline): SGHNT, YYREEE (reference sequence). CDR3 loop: CASSLWSSGGDIQYF. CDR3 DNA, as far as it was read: TGTGCCAGCAGCTTGTGGTCTAGCGGGGGAGACATT.

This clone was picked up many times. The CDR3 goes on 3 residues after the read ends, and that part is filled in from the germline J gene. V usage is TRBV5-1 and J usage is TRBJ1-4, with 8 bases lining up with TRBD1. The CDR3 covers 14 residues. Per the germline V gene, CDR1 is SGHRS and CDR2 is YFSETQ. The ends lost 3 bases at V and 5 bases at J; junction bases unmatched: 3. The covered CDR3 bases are TGCGCCAGCAGCTCCGGGACAGGAAATGAAAAA. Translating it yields CASSSGTGNEK. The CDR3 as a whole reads CASSSGTGNEKLFF. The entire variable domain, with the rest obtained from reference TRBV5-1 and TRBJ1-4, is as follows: KAGVTQTPRYLIKTRGQQVTLSCSPISGHRSVSWYQQTPGQGLQFLFEYFSETQRNKGNFPGRFSGRQFSNSRSEMNVSTLELGDSALYLCASSSGTGNEKLFFGSGTQLSVL.

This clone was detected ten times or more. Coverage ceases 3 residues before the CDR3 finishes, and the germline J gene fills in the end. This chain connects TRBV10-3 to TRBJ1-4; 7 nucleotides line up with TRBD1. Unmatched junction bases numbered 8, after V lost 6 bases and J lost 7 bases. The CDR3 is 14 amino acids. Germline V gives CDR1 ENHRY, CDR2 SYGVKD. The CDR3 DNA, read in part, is TGTGCCATCAGGGCTACAGGGGAGAGTGAAAAA. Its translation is CAIRATGESEK. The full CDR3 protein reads CAIRATGESEKLFF.

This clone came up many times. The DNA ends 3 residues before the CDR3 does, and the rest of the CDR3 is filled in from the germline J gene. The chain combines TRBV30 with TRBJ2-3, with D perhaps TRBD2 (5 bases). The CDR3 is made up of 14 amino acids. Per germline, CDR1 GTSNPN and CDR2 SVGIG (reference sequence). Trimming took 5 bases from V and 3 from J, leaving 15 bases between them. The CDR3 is CAWAWSGRTDTQYF. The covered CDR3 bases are TGTGCCTGGGCTTGGAGCGGTAGAACAGATACG.

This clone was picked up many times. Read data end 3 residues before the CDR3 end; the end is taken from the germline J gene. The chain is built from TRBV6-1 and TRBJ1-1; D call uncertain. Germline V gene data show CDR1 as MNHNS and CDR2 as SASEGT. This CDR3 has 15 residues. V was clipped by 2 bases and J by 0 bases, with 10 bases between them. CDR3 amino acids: CASSEFGPLNTEAFF. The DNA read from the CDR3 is TGTGCCAGCAGTGAATTTGGCCCTTTGAACACTGAA.

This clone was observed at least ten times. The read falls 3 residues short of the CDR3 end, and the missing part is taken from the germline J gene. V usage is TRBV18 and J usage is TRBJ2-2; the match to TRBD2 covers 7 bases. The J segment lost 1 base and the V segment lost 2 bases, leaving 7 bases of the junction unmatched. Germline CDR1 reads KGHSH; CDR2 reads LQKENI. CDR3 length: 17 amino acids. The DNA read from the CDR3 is TGTGCCAGCTCACCATTGAACCAGCGGGAGAACACCGGGGAG. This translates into CASSPLNQRENTGE. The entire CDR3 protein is CASSPLNQRENTGELFF. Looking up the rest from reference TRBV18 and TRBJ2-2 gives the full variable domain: NAGVMQNPRHLVRRRGQEARLRCSPMKGHSHVYWYRQLPEEGLKFMVYLQKENIIDESGMPKERFSAEFPKEGPSILRIQQVVRGDSAAYFCASSPLNQRENTGELFFGEGSRLTVL.

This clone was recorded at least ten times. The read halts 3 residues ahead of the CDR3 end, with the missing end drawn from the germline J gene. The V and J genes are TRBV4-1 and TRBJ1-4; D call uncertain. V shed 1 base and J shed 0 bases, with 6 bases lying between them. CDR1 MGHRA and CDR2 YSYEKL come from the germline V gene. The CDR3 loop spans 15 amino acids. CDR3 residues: CASSQVVATNEKLFF. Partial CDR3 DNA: TGCGCCAGCAGCCAAGTCGTAGCAACTAATGAAAAA.

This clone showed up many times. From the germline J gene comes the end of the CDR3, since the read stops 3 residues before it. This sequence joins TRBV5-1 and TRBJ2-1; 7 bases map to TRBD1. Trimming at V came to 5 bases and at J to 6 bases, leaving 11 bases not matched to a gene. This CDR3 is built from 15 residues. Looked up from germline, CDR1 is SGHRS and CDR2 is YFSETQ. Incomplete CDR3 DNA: TGCGCCAGCAGTTTTAGGGGGCCCCTCGGCAATGAG. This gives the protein CASSFRGPLGNE. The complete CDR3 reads CASSFRGPLGNEQFF.

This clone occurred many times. CDR3 DNA, as far as it was read: TGTGCCATCAGGACCGGGACTAGCGGGAATCAGGGTGAG. It specifies CAIRTGTSGNQGE. The CDR3 as a whole reads CAIRTGTSGNQGEQFF. This chain uses TRBV10-3 with TRBJ2-1; 13 positions match TRBD2. The CDR3 goes on 3 residues after the read ends, and that part is filled in from the germline J gene. The CDR3 consists of 16 residues. J lost 9 bases, V lost 6 bases, and 11 bases had no gene match. CDR1 and CDR2 from the germline V gene are ENHRY and SYGVKD.